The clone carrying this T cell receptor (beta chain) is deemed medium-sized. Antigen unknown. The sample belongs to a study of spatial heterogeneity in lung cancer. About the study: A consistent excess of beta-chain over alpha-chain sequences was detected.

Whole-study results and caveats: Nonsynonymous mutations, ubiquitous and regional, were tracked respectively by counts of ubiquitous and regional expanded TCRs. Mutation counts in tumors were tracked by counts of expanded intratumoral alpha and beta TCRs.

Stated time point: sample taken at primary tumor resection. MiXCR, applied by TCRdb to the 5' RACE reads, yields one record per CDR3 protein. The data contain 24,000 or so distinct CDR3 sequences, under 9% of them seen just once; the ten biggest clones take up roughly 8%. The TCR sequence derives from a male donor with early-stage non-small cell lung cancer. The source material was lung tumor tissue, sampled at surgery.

The CDR3 nucleotides read TGCAGCCCCGCCGGGACTAGCGCCACAGATACGCAGTATTTT. It encodes CSPAGTSATDTQYF. The chain uses TRBV20-1 and TRBJ2-3; 10 bases align to TRBD2. The CDR3 loop spans 14 amino acids. CDR1 and CDR2 (germline): DFQATT, SNEGSKA (reference sequence).